Reported below is one T cell receptor (beta chain). Clinical history as reported by participants underpinned cohort assignment. These data belong to a study of blood T cell repertoires in COVID-19. Study as a whole: Both acute and convalescent COVID-19 samples were obtained from the United States, Italy and Spain.

Original processing methods: Reference gene primer amplification gave estimated nucleated cell counts. Repertoires were generated with immunoSEQ multiplex PCR, while TCRdb's copy carries only in-frame clones and drops some. V and J calls and clone size are copied from that table; D and trimming were computed from the DNA. The table shows about 180,000 clones, with roughly three quarters occurring only once. Sequencing was done on a sample of PBMCs or T cells enriched from blood (not recorded which). The TCR was taken from a man in his sixties who had been exposed to COVID-19.

The DNA of the CDR3 is TGTGCCAGTAGTACCTTTACAGGGAACAATCAGCCCCAGCATTTT. It specifies CASSTFTGNNQPQHF. The V call is TRBV19, the J call TRBJ1-5; possible D gene TRBD1, 6 bases. The V end was cut by 4 bases, the J end by 3 bases, with 13 bases between. CDR3 size: 15 residues. Germline values: CDR1 LNHDA, CDR2 SQIVND (reference sequence).